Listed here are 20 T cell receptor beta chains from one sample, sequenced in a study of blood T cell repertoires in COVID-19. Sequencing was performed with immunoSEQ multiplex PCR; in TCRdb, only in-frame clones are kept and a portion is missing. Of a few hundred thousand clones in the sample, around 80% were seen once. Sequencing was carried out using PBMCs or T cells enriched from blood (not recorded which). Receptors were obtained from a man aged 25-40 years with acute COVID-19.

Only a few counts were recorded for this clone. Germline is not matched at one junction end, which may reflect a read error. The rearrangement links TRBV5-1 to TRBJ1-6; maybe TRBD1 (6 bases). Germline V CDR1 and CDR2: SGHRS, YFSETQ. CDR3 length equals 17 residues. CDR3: CASSLKTGGSYNSPLHF. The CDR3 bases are TGTGCCAGCAGCCTAAAGACAGGTGGCTCCTATAATTCACCCCTCCACTTT. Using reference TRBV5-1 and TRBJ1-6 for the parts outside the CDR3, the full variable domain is KAGVTQTPRYLIKTRGQQVTLSCSPISGHRSVSWYQQTPGQGLQFLFEYFSETQRNKGNFPGRFSGRQFSNSRSEMNVSTLELGDSALYLCASSLKTGGSYNSPLHFGNGTRLTVT.

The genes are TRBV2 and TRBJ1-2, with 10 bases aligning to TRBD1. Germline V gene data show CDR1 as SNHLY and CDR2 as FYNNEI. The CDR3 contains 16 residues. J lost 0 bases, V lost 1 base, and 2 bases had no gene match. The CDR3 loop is CASSEEDRGTNYGYTF. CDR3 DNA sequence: TGTGCCAGCAGTGAAGAGGACAGGGGGACTAACTATGGCTACACCTTC. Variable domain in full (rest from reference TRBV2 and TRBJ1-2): EPEVTQTPSHQVTQMGQEVILRCVPISNHLYFYWYRQILGQKVEFLVSFYNNEISEKSEIFDDQFSVERPDGSNFTLKIRSTKLEDSAMYFCASSEEDRGTNYGYTFGSGTRLTVV.

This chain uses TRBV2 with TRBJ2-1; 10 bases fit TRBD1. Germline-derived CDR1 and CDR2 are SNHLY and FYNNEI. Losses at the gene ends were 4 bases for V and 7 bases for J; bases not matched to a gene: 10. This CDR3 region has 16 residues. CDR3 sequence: CASSAVRDRGGNEQFF. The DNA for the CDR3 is TGTGCCAGCAGTGCCGTTAGGGACAGGGGAGGGAATGAGCAGTTCTTC. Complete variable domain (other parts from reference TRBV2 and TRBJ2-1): EPEVTQTPSHQVTQMGQEVILRCVPISNHLYFYWYRQILGQKVEFLVSFYNNEISEKSEIFDDQFSVERPDGSNFTLKIRSTKLEDSAMYFCASSAVRDRGGNEQFFGPGTRLTVL.

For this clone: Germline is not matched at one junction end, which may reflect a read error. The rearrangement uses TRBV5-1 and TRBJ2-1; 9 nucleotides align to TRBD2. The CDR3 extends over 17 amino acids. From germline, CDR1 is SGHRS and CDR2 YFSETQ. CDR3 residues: CASSLVAGAGSYNEQFF. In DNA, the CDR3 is TGTGCCAGCAGCTTGGTAGCGGGGGCGGGGTCCTACAATGAGCAGTTCTTC. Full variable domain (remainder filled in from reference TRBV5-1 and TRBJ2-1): KAGVTQTPRYLIKTRGQQVTLSCSPISGHRSVSWYQQTPGQGLQFLFEYFSETQRNKGNFPGRFSGRQFSNSRSEMNVSTLELGDSALYLCASSLVAGAGSYNEQFFGPGTRLTVL.

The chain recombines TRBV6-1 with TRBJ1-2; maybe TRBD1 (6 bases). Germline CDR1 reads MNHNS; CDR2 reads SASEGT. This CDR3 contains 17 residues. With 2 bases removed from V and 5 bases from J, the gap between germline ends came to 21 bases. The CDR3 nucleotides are TGTGCCAGCAGTGAATTGCGGGGGCGGGATGGGGTGTATGGCTACACCTTC. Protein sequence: CASSELRGRDGVYGYTF.

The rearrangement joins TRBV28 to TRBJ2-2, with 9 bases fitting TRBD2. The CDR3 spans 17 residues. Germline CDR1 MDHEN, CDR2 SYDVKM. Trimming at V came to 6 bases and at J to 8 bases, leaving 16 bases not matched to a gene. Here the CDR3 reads CASSTLPGLAVSGELFF. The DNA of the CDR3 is TGTGCCAGCAGCACACTGCCGGGACTAGCCGTTTCAGGGGAGCTGTTTTTT. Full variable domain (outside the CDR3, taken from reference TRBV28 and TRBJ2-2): DVKVTQSSRYLVKRTGEKVFLECVQDMDHENMFWYRQDPGLGLRLIYFSYDVKMKEKGDIPEGYSVSREKKERFSLILESASTNQTSMYLCASSTLPGLAVSGELFFGEGSRLTVL.

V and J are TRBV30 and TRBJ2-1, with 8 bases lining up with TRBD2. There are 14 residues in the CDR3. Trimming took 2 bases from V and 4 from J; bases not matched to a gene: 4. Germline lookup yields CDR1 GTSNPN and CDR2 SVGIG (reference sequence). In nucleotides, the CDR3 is TGTGCCTGGAGTCTGACTAGCGCGTACAATGAGCAGTTCTTC. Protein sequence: CAWSLTSAYNEQFF.

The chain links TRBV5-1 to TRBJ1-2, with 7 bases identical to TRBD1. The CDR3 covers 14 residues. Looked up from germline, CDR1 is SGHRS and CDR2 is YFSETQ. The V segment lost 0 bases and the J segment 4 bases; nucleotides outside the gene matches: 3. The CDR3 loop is CASSLARDSYGYTF. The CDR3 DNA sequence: TGCGCCAGCAGCTTGGCACGGGACAGCTATGGCTACACCTTC.

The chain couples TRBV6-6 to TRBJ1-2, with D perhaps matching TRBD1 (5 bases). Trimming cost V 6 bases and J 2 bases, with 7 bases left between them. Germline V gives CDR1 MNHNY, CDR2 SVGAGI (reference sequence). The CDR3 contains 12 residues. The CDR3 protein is CASSGQNYGYTF. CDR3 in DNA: TGTGCCAGCAGCGGACAAAACTATGGCTACACCTTC.

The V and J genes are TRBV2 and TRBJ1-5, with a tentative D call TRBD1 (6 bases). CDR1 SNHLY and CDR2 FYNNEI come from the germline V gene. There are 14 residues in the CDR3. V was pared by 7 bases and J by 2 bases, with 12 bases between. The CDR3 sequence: CASKRDMGNQPQHF. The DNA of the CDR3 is TGTGCCAGCAAGAGGGACATGGGCAATCAGCCCCAGCATTTT.

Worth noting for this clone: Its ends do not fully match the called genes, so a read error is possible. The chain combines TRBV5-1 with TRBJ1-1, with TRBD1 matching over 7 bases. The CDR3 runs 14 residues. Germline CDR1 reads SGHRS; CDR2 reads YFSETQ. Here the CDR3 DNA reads TGTGCCAGCAGTGAGGGGGCGCGGGTCACTGAAGCTTTCTTT. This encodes CASSEGARVTEAFF.

Here the CDR3 reads CASSESGDTQYF. The DNA of the CDR3 is TGTGCCAGCAGCGAAAGCGGAGATACGCAGTATTTT. This sequence joins TRBV11-2 and TRBJ2-3; TRBD2 is a possible D gene (5 bases). The CDR3 runs to 12 residues. The germline V gene encodes CDR1 SGHAT and CDR2 FQNNGV. V was shortened by 5 bases and J by 5 bases, with 8 bases between the two germline ends. The whole variable domain, remainder taken from reference TRBV11-2 and TRBJ2-3, is EAGVAQSPRYKIIEKRQSVAFWCNPISGHATLYWYQQILGQGPKLLIQFQNNGVVDDSQLPKDRFSAERLKGVDSTLKIQPAKLEDSAVYLCASSESGDTQYFGPGTRLTVL.

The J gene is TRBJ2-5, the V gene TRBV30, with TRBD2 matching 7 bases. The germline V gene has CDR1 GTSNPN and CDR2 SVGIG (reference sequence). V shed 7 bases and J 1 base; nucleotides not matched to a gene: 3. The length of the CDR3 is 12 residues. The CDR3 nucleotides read TGTGCCTTCGGGGGGAGCCAAGAGACCCAGTACTTC. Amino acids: CAFGGSQETQYF.

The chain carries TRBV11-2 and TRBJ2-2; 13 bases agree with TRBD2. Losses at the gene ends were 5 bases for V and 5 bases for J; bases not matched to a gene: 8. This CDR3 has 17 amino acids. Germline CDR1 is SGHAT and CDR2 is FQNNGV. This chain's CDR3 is CASSGWGLAGTTGELFF. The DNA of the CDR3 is TGTGCCAGCAGCGGGTGGGGACTAGCGGGGACGACCGGGGAGCTGTTTTTT.

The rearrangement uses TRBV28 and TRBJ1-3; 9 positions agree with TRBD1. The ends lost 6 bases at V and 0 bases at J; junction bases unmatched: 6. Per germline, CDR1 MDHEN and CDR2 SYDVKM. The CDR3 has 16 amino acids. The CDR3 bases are TGTGCCAGCAGATGGGACAGGGCGAGCTCTGGAAACACCATATATTTT. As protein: CASRWDRASSGNTIYF. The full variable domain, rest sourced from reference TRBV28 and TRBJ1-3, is DVKVTQSSRYLVKRTGEKVFLECVQDMDHENMFWYRQDPGLGLRLIYFSYDVKMKEKGDIPEGYSVSREKKERFSLILESASTNQTSMYLCASRWDRASSGNTIYFGEGSWLTVV.

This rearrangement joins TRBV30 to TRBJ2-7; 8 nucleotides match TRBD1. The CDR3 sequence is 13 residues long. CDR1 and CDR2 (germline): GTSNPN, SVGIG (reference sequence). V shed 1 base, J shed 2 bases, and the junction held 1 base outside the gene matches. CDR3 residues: CAWSAGGPYEQYV. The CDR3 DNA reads TGTGCCTGGAGTGCAGGGGGCCCCTACGAGCAGTACGTC.

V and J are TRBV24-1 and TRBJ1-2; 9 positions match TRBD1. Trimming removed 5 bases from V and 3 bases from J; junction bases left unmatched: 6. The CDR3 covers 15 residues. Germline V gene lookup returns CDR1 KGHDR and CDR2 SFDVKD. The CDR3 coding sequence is TGTGCCACCAGTGGACGGACAGGGGCGGACTATGGCTACACCTTC. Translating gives CATSGRTGADYGYTF.

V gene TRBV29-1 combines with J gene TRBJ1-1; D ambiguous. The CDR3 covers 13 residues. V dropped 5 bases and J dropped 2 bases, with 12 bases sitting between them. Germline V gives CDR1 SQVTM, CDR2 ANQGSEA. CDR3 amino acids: CSVQSGLNTEAFF. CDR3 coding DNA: TGCAGCGTTCAATCTGGGCTTAACACTGAAGCTTTCTTT.

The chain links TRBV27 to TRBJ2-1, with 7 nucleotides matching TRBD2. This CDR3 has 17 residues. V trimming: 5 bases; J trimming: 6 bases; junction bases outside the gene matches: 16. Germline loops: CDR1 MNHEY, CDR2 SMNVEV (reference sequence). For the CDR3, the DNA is TGTGCCAGCAGTCCGATGCTTAGGGCGGGAGTTCGCAATGAGCAGTTCTTC. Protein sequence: CASSPMLRAGVRNEQFF.

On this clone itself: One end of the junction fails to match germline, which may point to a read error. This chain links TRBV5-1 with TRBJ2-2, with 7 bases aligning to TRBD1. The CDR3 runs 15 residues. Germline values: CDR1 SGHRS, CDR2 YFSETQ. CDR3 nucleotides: TGTGCCAGCAGCCCGGGACAGCCGAACACCGGGGAGCTGTTTTTT. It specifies CASSPGQPNTGELFF.